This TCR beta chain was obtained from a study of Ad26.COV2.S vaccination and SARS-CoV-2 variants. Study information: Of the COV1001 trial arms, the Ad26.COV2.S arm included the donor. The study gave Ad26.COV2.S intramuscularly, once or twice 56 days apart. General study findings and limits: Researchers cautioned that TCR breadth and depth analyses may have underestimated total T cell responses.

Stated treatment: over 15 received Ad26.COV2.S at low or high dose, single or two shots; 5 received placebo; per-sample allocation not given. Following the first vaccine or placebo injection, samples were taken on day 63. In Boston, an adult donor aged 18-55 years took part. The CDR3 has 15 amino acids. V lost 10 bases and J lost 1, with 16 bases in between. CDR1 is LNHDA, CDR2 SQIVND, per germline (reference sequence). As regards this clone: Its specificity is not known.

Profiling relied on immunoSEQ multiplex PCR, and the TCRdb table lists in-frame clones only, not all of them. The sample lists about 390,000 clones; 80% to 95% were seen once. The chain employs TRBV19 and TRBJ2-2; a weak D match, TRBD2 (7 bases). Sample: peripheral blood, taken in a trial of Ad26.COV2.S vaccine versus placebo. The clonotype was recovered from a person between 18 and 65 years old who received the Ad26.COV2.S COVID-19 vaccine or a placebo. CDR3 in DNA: TGTGCCACCACAAAGGGGGGGGTGAACACCGGGGAGCTGTTTTTT. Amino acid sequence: CATTKGGVNTGELFF.